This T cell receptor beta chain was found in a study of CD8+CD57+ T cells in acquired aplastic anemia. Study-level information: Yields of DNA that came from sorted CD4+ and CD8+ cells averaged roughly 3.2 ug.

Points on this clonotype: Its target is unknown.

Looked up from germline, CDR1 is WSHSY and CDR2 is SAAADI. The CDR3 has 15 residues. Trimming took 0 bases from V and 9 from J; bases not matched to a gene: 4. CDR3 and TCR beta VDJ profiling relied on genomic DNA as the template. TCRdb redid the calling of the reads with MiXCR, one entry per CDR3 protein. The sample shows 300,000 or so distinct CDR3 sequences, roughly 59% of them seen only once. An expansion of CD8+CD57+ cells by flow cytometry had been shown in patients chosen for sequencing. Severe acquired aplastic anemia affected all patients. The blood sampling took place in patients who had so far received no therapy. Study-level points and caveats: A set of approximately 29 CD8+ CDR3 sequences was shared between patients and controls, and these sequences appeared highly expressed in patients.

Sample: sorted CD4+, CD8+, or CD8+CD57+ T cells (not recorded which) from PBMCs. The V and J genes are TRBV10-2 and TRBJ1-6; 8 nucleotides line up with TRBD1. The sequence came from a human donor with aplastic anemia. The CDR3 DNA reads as TGCGCCAGCAGTGAGTCGGACAGGGTTGCTTCACCCCTCCACTTT. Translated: CASSESDRVASPLHF.